Presented here are 2 T cell receptor beta chains from one specimen sequenced in a study of CXCR3-negative and CXCR3-positive naive CD8 T cells. Libraries of TRB cDNA were made by 5' RACE and carried UMIs. Reanalyzing the 5' RACE reads, TCRdb keeps one entry per CDR3 protein, without DNA. The listing records some 130,000 distinct CDR3 sequences. Study outcomes and limitations: Comparison of naive cells showed more hydrophobic TRB CDR3s in CXCR3-positive than in CXCR3-negative naive cells.

These receptors' antigens are unknown. Source material: naive CXCR3+ CD8+ T cells from blood. Subset defined: CD45RO-CCR7+CD27+CD95- naive CD8+ T cells expressing CXCR3 (TNR3+). The receptor set was obtained from a human donor in good health. Some clones in this sample may be carry-over from other donors' samples.

The chain combines TRBV12-3 or TRBV12-4 with TRBJ2-2; TCRdb selects TRBD1, and the lack of DNA leaves this call unchecked. This CDR3 contains 13 residues. The chain's CDR3 is CASSPSTVGELFF.

The J gene is TRBJ1-1, the V gene TRBV12-3 or TRBV12-4; TCRdb's D call of TRBD1 is untestable without DNA. CDR3 length: 13 amino acids. CDR3 sequence reads: CASSPTGVTEAFF.